This T cell receptor (beta chain) was sequenced for a study of T cell responses to AZD1222 COVID-19 vaccine. The protocol was immunoSEQ multiplex PCR, while the TCRdb copy is restricted to in-frame clones and leaves out a portion. The sample lists approximately 79,000 clones; 70% to 90% were seen once. About this clone itself: Its cognate antigen is unknown.

General study results and limits: Reports say nearly half of spike-specific TCRs go after unmutated variant regions. Clonal diversity was possibly underestimated, and white British individuals and females predominated among donors. Only six individuals given AZD1222 were seropositive at baseline. Spike-specific TCRs gained breadth and depth after people received two AZD1222 doses.

V was pared by 5 bases and J by 4 bases, with 11 bases between. The CDR3 length is 13 residues. Germline V CDR1 and CDR2: KGHDR, SFDVKD. V and J are TRBV24-1 and TRBJ2-7; D is ambiguous. The starting material was peripheral blood, obtained on day 0 of AZD1222 vaccination. The TCR comes from an adult in good health. The CDR3 DNA sequence: TGTGCCACCAGTGTCATGGACGGGTACGAGCAGTACTTC. As protein: CATSVMDGYEQYF.